This T cell receptor beta chain was captured in a study of cytomegalovirus exposure and HLA in healthy donors. Broader study findings: A later analysis linked a missense DCLRE1C variant to TCR beta V- and J-gene trimming. A reported reduction in N-insertions relative to the approximately 640-donor mean was seen in an Asian-associated ancestry cluster in a later analysis. Later work found most CMV-associated TCR beta chains apparently HLA-restricted. As was reported, the classifier diagnosed cytomegalovirus status with high specificity and sensitivity.

It was with 60 Vbeta and 13 Jbeta primers that the PCR ran. Sequencing was performed with immunoSEQ multiplex PCR; in TCRdb, only in-frame clones are kept and a portion is missing. The table records tens of thousands of clones, around 72% of them present only once. This clone has just a few counts. The antigen is undetermined. V was shortened by 0 bases and J by 7 bases, with 12 bases between the two germline ends. The CDR3 consists of 14 residues. Germline assignment: CDR1 MGHDK and CDR2 SYGVNS. Sequenced input: PBMCs. This chain links TRBV25-1 with TRBJ2-5; TRBD2 is a possible D gene (6 bases). This TCR came from a woman between 35 and 50 years old in good health and CMV-seropositive. CDR3 amino acids: CASSEYAGRVTQYF. Written as DNA, the CDR3 is TGTGCCAGCAGTGAATATGCGGGGCGTGTGACCCAGTACTTC.